One and the same sample provided the 9 T cell receptor beta chains below, sequenced in a study of radiation and T cells in renal cell carcinoma (dated by TCRdb to the early 2020s). Libraries were prepared through the immunoSEQ multiplex PCR assay. TCRdb took over this immuneACCESS table, retaining in-frame rearrangements with V and J assigned. Such tables are incomplete; in checked studies, under half of the missing clones stem from an unresolved V gene, and the remainder is unexplained. The sample table contains 100,000 to 150,000 clones; only one count was recorded for around 81% of them. The ten largest account for around 6.1% of the sample. Reading the label with the study, this specimen's time point is: blood 2 weeks post-SBRT. The sample's treatment or condition, from its label and the paper: 15 Gy SBRT to primary tumor, nephrectomy 4 weeks later. The specimen comprised blood, sampled from a patient whose treatment included radiotherapy and nephrectomy. Receptors were obtained from a man in his forties or fifties with renal cell carcinoma.

The chain employs TRBV27 and TRBJ2-7; D is uncertain. V lost 5 bases, J lost 1 base, and 12 bases lay in between. The CDR3 contains 14 residues. CDR1 MNHEY and CDR2 SMNVEV come from the germline V gene (reference sequence). CDR3 sequence: CASSPRQWSYEQYF. The CDR3 nucleotides are TGTGCCAGCAGTCCAAGGCAATGGTCCTACGAGCAGTACTTC.

This chain uses TRBV7-2 with TRBJ2-7; D ambiguous. V lost 6 bases to trimming and J lost 5 bases, with 20 bases between them. The CDR3 runs 15 residues. In germline, CDR1 is SGHTA, CDR2 FQGNSA. In DNA, the CDR3 is TGTGCCAGCAGTCGTCAGACGGGCGGTCTCAACGAGCAGTACTTC. This sequence encodes CASSRQTGGLNEQYF. Variable domain in full (rest from reference TRBV7-2 and TRBJ2-7): GAGVSQSPSNKVTEKGKDVELRCDPISGHTALYWYRQSLGQGLEFLIYFQGNSAPDKSGLPSDRFSAERTGGSVSTLTIQRTQQEDSAVYLCASSRQTGGLNEQYFGPGTRLTVT.

This clone came up a few times. This chain uses TRBV6-5 with TRBJ1-5; D possibly corresponds to TRBD1 (5 bases). Germline V gene sequence: CDR1 MNHEY, CDR2 SVGAGI. CDR3 length equals 15 residues. With 6 bases removed from V and 0 bases from J, the gap between germline ends came to 12 bases. Written as DNA, the CDR3 is TGTGCCAGCAGCAGCGACAGCTTTAGCAATCAGCCCCAGCATTTT. It yields the protein CASSSDSFSNQPQHF.

The table lists this clone with a few counts. The V gene is TRBV19, the J gene TRBJ1-4; 8 bases align to TRBD1. Losses at the gene ends were 8 bases for V and 4 bases for J; bases not matched to a gene: 12. The CDR3 length is 16 residues. Germline values: CDR1 LNHDA, CDR2 SQIVND (reference sequence). The CDR3 region has the DNA TGTGCCAGTCGGGACAGGACGGTGGGCCTTAATGAAAAACTGTTTTTT. It yields the protein CASRDRTVGLNEKLFF. Based on the CDR3 plus reference TRBV19 and TRBJ1-4, the full variable domain is DGGITQSPKYLFRKEGQNVTLSCEQNLNHDAMYWYRQDPGQGLRLIYYSQIVNDFQKGDIAEGYSVSREKKESFPLTVTSAQKNPTAFYLCASRDRTVGLNEKLFFGSGTQLSVL.

This clone was recorded at least ten times. J is TRBJ1-1 and V is TRBV5-4, with a possible D match to TRBD1 (5 bases). The CDR3 sequence is 15 residues long. The germline CDR1 and CDR2 sequences are SGHNT and YYREEE (reference sequence). Trimming stripped 0 bases from V and 1 base from J, with 10 bases between. CDR3 nucleotide sequence: TGTGCCAGCAGCTTGGCCGGACACACGAACACTGAAGCTTTCTTT. The encoded protein is CASSLAGHTNTEAFF.

This rearrangement joins TRBV30 to TRBJ2-6; D unresolved. Between the trimmed V and J ends, which lost 4 bases and 0 bases, there was a span of 7 bases. CDR1 and CDR2 (germline): GTSNPN, SVGIG (reference sequence). The CDR3 has 14 amino acids. The CDR3 reads CAWIESSGANVLTF. In DNA, the CDR3 is TGTGCCTGGATAGAGAGCTCTGGGGCCAACGTCCTGACTTTC. Together with reference TRBV30 and TRBJ2-6, the CDR3 gives the full variable domain: SQTIHQWPATLVQPVGSPLSLECTVEGTSNPNLYWYRQAAGRGLQLLFYSVGIGQISSEVPQNLSASRPQDRQFILSSKKLLLSDSGFYLCAWIESSGANVLTFGAGSRLTVL.

This chain uses TRBV10-3 with TRBJ2-2; the D is unclear. CDR1 and CDR2 (germline): ENHRY, SYGVKD. This CDR3 is built from 14 residues. V dropped 10 bases and J dropped 3 bases, with 15 bases sitting between them. The CDR3 here is CASHTGFDTGELFF. The CDR3 DNA is TGTGCCAGCCACACTGGATTCGACACCGGGGAGCTGTTTTTT.

This clone was found once. V and J are TRBV4-1 and TRBJ1-1; D is uncertain. Trimming shortened V by 0 bases and J by 5 bases, and 13 bases separated the two germline ends. Germline CDR1 is MGHRA and CDR2 is YSYEKL. The CDR3 totals 15 residues. For the CDR3, the DNA is TGCGCCAGCAGCCAAGATTTCGACGGGTTAACTGAAGCTTTCTTT. Translating gives CASSQDFDGLTEAFF.

The chain has TRBV29-1 and TRBJ2-3; TRBD1 matches at 9 bases. The CDR3 loop spans 14 amino acids. Germline values: CDR1 SQVTM, CDR2 ANQGSEA. V trimming: 4 bases; J trimming: 1 base; junction bases outside the gene matches: 3. The chain's CDR3 is CSVVRTGGTDTQYF. The CDR3 coding sequence is TGCAGCGTTGTTAGGACAGGGGGCACAGATACGCAGTATTTT.